The clone carrying this T cell receptor (beta chain) was seen ten or more times. This sample is drawn from a study of T cells in Graves' hyperthyroidism and ophthalmopathy. The wider study: Blood was drawn when the patient was first diagnosed and still untreated.

Newly diagnosed hyperthyroidism, duration under 2 months, in patients aged 18 to 65. Reasons for excluding patients were uncontrolled infection, other autoimmune disease, pregnancy or lactation. About 10 ml fresh peripheral blood yielded the PBMCs. Amplified TCR beta CDR3 regions derived from RNA transcripts. Initially, a first-round RT-PCR of the TCR CDR3 employed the HTBI primer set. TCRdb fed the multiplex PCR reads into MiXCR, producing one record per CDR3 protein. The data show 600,000 to 900,000 distinct CDR3 sequences, with about 16% seen just once and under 8.5% held by the top ten. Germline V lookup: CDR1 SNHLY, CDR2 FYNNEI. The CDR3 extends over 13 amino acids.

This chain uses TRBV2 with TRBJ1-6; maybe TRBD1 (5 bases). Sample: blood. The TCR originated in a man aged 18-30 years with Graves' hyperthyroidism. The CDR3 sequence: CARTGDGNSPLHF. The CDR3, as DNA: TGTGCTCGAACCGGGGACGGCAATTCACCCCTCCACTTT.